This TCR beta chain stems from a study of T cells after yellow fever vaccination. General study points: Clonotype sharing between CD4 and CD8 compartments was small. Most primary-vaccination clones reappeared after the booster (about 97% CD4, 88% CD8).

CDR3 size: 16 residues. Germline V CDR1 and CDR2: MNHEY, SVGAGI. V lost 0 bases, J lost 2 bases, and 7 bases stayed unmatched. By 5'RACE template switching, TCR cDNA was produced, with a universal primer site and UMIs added in the process. TCRdb re-analysed the 5' RACE reads in MiXCR, keeping a single row per CDR3 protein. The table lists approximately 250,000 distinct CDR3 sequences, roughly 4% of them singletons, with approximately 18% in the top ten. The table lists this clonotype with many counts. Its antigen is not known. The rearrangement uses TRBV6-5 and TRBJ2-7; TRBD1 matches 7 bases. The input for sequencing was PBMCs, taken 15 days after the yellow fever booster vaccination. The clonotype originates from a young man who received the YFV17D yellow fever vaccine. Here the CDR3 reads CASSYSGTAIPYEQYF. The CDR3 nucleotides are TGTGCCAGCAGTTACTCCGGGACAGCGATACCCTACGAGCAGTACTTC.